The 29 T cell receptor beta chains reported below all come from one sample, sequenced in a study of Graves' ophthalmopathy and Graves' hyperthyroidism (dated by TCRdb to the late 2010s). The instrument given in TCRdb is Illumina HiSeq 2000. For repertoire sequencing, the TCR beta CDR3 regions were amplified from RNA transcripts. The first round was an RT-PCR using HTBI primers with the Qiagen OneStep RT-PCR kit, and this first round was followed by a second-round multiplex PCR, then size selection and purification. TCRdb reprocessed the public reads (quality trimming at Q25 with fastp, clone calling with MiXCR) and kept in-frame beta chains. Records with the same CDR3 protein are collapsed into one entry carrying the most frequent genes and DNA. This sample comprises almost 750,000 distinct CDR3 sequences, roughly 40% of them detected only once. Approximately 43% of the sample lies in the top ten.

The sample consisted of peripheral blood. These receptors came from an adult man with Graves' ophthalmopathy.

The chain carries TRBV6-5 and TRBJ2-7, with 11 bases fitting TRBD2. The CDR3 extends over 15 amino acids. J gave up 2 bases and V 0 bases, and 0 bases lay outside the gene matches. Germline V gene data show CDR1 as MNHEY and CDR2 as SVGAGI. The CDR3 sequence: CASSYSGLAAYEQYF. The DNA of the CDR3 is TGTGCCAGCAGTTACTCGGGACTAGCGGCCTACGAGCAGTACTTC.

This chain uses TRBV2 with TRBJ1-1; TRBD1 is a possible D gene (5 bases). Germline V gene sequence: CDR1 SNHLY, CDR2 FYNNEI. CDR3 length equals 15 residues. Trimming took off 4 bases at V and 0 bases at J, with 12 bases between the two ends. CDR3 in amino acids: CASSVREGVNTEAFF. CDR3 sequence (DNA): TGTGCCAGCAGTGTCAGGGAAGGGGTGAACACTGAAGCTTTCTTT.

This clonotype was observed at least ten times. The chain joins TRBV7-2 to TRBJ1-2, with D possibly TRBD1 on 6 matching bases. The CDR3 spans 14 residues. Germline V gene sequence: CDR1 SGHTA, CDR2 FQGNSA. Trimming took off 2 bases at V and 3 bases at J, with 10 bases between the two ends. The CDR3 DNA reads TGTGCCAGCAGCTTATCTCACAGGGACTATGGCTACACCTTC. It codes for CASSLSHRDYGYTF.

V and J are TRBV29-1 and TRBJ1-4, with D perhaps TRBD1 (6 bases). The germline V and J ends were trimmed by 7 bases and 3 bases, with 15 bases remaining between them. The CDR3 is made up of 14 amino acids. From germline, CDR1 is SQVTM and CDR2 ANQGSEA. CDR3 coding DNA: TGCAGCGCCCCAGGGGCAGCCTCTAATGAAAAACTGTTTTTT. As protein: CSAPGAASNEKLFF.

This clonotype was seen many times. V usage is TRBV25-1 and J usage is TRBJ1-1; perhaps TRBD1 as D (6 bases). CDR1 is MGHDK, CDR2 SYGVNS, per germline. The ends were cut back, 4 bases at V and 3 bases at J, with 12 bases in the middle. This CDR3 has 14 residues. CDR3 residues: CASSAPGGYTEAFF. Written as DNA, the CDR3 is TGTGCCAGCAGTGCCCCCGGGGGCTACACTGAAGCTTTCTTT.

This clonotype was observed many times. The chain couples TRBV9 to TRBJ2-7, with D hard to call. Looked up from germline, CDR1 is SGDLS and CDR2 is YYNGEE. V gave up 0 bases and J gave up 6 bases, with 16 bases separating them. This CDR3 contains 15 residues. As DNA, the CDR3 is TGTGCCAGCAGCGTAGGAAGCGCCCTGGTGAGCGAGCAGTACTTC. Amino acid sequence: CASSVGSALVSEQYF.

The chain couples TRBV2 to TRBJ1-5; TRBD1 matches 8 bases. Germline-derived CDR1 and CDR2 are SNHLY and FYNNEI. J lost 4 bases, V lost 7 bases, and 6 bases had no gene match. This CDR3 contains 14 residues. The CDR3 spells CASTADRANQPQHF. The DNA for the CDR3 is TGTGCCAGCACCGCGGACAGGGCAAATCAGCCCCAGCATTTT.

The chain carries TRBV20-1 and TRBJ1-2; the D gene is possibly TRBD1 (6 bases). Germline V gene data show CDR1 as DFQATT and CDR2 as SNEGSKA (reference sequence). V was pared by 0 bases and J by 4 bases, with 15 bases between. This CDR3 has 15 amino acids. The CDR3 bases are TGCAGTGCTAGAGAACGGGGGGCGGGCCTCTATGGCTACACCTTC. Translation gives CSARERGAGLYGYTF.

At least ten counts were recorded for this clonotype. The chain links TRBV25-1 to TRBJ1-5, with a weak D call TRBD1 (5 bases). Trimming removed 9 bases from V and 5 bases from J, with 26 bases in between. There are 17 residues in the CDR3. From germline, CDR1 is MGHDK and CDR2 SYGVNS. In nucleotides, the CDR3 is TGTGCCAGTTTTAACCTGTGGGGCAGGGTTTCGGATCAGCCCCAGCATTTT. Its translation is CASFNLWGRVSDQPQHF.

This clonotype appeared a single time. V is TRBV19 and J is TRBJ2-7, with 7 nucleotides matching TRBD2. The CDR3 has 15 amino acids. V lost 4 bases to trimming and J lost 0 bases; unmatched junction nucleotides: 6. The germline gives CDR1 LNHDA, CDR2 SQIVND (reference sequence). The CDR3 protein is CASSTRGMSSYEQYF. The CDR3 nucleotides are TGTGCCAGTAGTACGCGGGGGATGTCCTCCTACGAGCAGTACTTC.

This clonotype was detected a few times. This chain connects TRBV2 to TRBJ2-7; D gene ambiguous. The CDR3 loop spans 13 amino acids. In germline, CDR1 is SNHLY, CDR2 FYNNEI. The V end lost 6 bases, the J end lost 4 bases, and 13 bases lay between the germline ends. CDR3 residues: CASRRPSSYEQYF. The CDR3 nucleotides read TGTGCCAGCAGGAGGCCTAGTAGTTACGAGCAGTACTTC.

There are a few counts of this clonotype. V is TRBV2 and J is TRBJ2-3; D might be TRBD1 (5 bases). There are 13 residues in the CDR3. Per germline, CDR1 SNHLY and CDR2 FYNNEI. V dropped 4 bases and J dropped 0 bases, with 5 bases sitting between them. DNA for the CDR3: TGTGCCAGCAGTGGACAGAGCACAGATACGCAGTATTTT. Protein sequence: CASSGQSTDTQYF.

This clonotype was seen ten or more times. V and J are TRBV29-1 and TRBJ1-4, with TRBD1 matching 8 bases. The ends lost 2 bases at V and 6 bases at J; junction bases unmatched: 5. CDR3 length: 14 residues. Per germline, CDR1 SQVTM and CDR2 ANQGSEA. The CDR3, as DNA: TGCAGCGTTGAACCAGGGGGCACGGATGAAAAACTGTTTTTT. Translation gives CSVEPGGTDEKLFF.

Comments on this clonotype: One end of the junction fails to match germline, which may point to a read error. J is TRBJ2-6 and V is TRBV15; 10 bases align to TRBD1. CDR1 and CDR2 from the germline V gene are LNHNV and YYDKDF (reference sequence). The CDR3 totals 16 residues. The CDR3 region has the DNA TGTGCCACCAGCACGGTAGGACAGGGGGAGTTGGACACTGAAGCTTTC. This encodes CATSTVGQGELDTEAF.

This chain links TRBV29-1 with TRBJ2-6; a weak D match, TRBD2 (6 bases). Germline lookup yields CDR1 SQVTM and CDR2 ANQGSEA. The V gene lost 2 bases and the J gene lost 2 bases, with 13 bases spanning the gap. CDR3 length: 16 amino acids. The CDR3 bases are TGCAGCGTTGAACCAGGGACTGCCCCTGGGGCCAACGTCCTGACTTTC. It translates to CSVEPGTAPGANVLTF.

The rearrangement links TRBV4-1 to TRBJ2-5, with 7 bases identical to TRBD2. The CDR3 length is 18 residues. V lost 2 bases to trimming and J lost 4 bases; unmatched junction nucleotides: 16. Germline V CDR1 and CDR2: MGHRA, YSYEKL. CDR3 DNA sequence: TGCGCCAGCAGCCAACCAAGAACGGGACCGGGAGGTCGAGAGACCCAGTACTTC. Residues: CASSQPRTGPGGRETQYF.

In this sample, this clonotype turned up a few times. The V gene is TRBV20-1, the J gene TRBJ1-3, with D unresolved. The CDR3 consists of 13 residues. V lost 5 bases and J lost 8, with 16 bases in between. The germline CDR1 and CDR2 sequences are DFQATT and SNEGSKA (reference sequence). The CDR3 bases are TGCAGTGCTCAACACGTAGGTCAAGACACCATATATTTT. Translation gives CSAQHVGQDTIYF.

V usage is TRBV2 and J usage is TRBJ1-2; maybe TRBD1 (5 bases). Germline V gives CDR1 SNHLY, CDR2 FYNNEI. CDR3 length equals 15 residues. Trimming removed 4 bases at V and 7 bases at J, with 19 bases between. The CDR3 DNA sequence: TGTGCCAGCAGTGGCGTTGCACAGGCTCGCTTTGGCTACACCTTC. Its translation: CASSGVAQARFGYTF. The full variable domain, its missing parts supplied by reference TRBV2 and TRBJ1-2, is EPEVTQTPSHQVTQMGQEVILRCVPISNHLYFYWYRQILGQKVEFLVSFYNNEISEKSEIFDDQFSVERPDGSNFTLKIRSTKLEDSAMYFCASSGVAQARFGYTFGSGTRLTVV.

The V call is TRBV24-1, the J call TRBJ1-5; possibly TRBD1 for D (6 bases). Germline CDR1 reads KGHDR; CDR2 reads SFDVKD. V was pared by 2 bases and J by 7 bases, with 17 bases between. The length of the CDR3 is 16 residues. For the CDR3, the DNA is TGTGCCACCAGTGATTGGACGACAGGATACGAGCAGCCCCAGCATTTT. It codes for CATSDWTTGYEQPQHF.

This clonotype was recorded a few times. J is TRBJ1-6 and V is TRBV9, with 9 bases lining up with TRBD1. Germline CDR1 is SGDLS and CDR2 is YYNGEE. The CDR3 is 17 amino acids. The V and J ends lost 3 bases and 4 bases, in that order; junction bases with no gene match: 8. The CDR3 loop reads CASSDPGTGNYNSPLHF. The CDR3 DNA reads TGTGCCAGCAGCGATCCCGGGACAGGGAATTATAATTCACCCCTCCACTTT. The full variable domain, rest sourced from reference TRBV9 and TRBJ1-6, is DSGVTQTPKHLITATGQRVTLRCSPRSGDLSVYWYQQSLDQGLQFLIQYYNGEERAKGNILERFSAQQFPDLHSELNLSSLELGDSALYFCASSDPGTGNYNSPLHFGNGTRLTVT.

Of note for this clonotype: One end of the junction is discordant with germline, which a read error may explain. The chain links TRBV24-1 to TRBJ1-2; D gene uncertain. Germline CDR1 is KGHDR and CDR2 is SFDVKD. This CDR3 has 14 amino acids. CDR3 DNA: TGTGCCAGCAGTTCCGTCGCAGCTAACTATGGCTACACCTTC. Amino acid sequence: CASSSVAANYGYTF.

As for this clonotype: This may be a read error, as it is one base from a much larger clone. This chain connects TRBV20-1 to TRBJ2-5, with a weak D call TRBD2 (6 bases). This CDR3 is built from 11 residues. Germline lookup yields CDR1 DFQATT and CDR2 SNEGSKA (reference sequence). V was pared by 5 bases and J by 7 bases, with 11 bases between. The CDR3 DNA reads as TGCAGTGCTCCTCCCGGGGGGACCCAGTACTTC. Translating it yields CSAPPGGTQYF.

This clonotype was recorded at least ten times. This sequence joins TRBV15 and TRBJ1-5, with D maybe TRBD1 (5 bases). Germline CDR1 is LNHNV and CDR2 is YYDKDF (reference sequence). The CDR3 is 15 residues long. V lost 2 bases and J 3 bases, leaving 11 bases between the germline ends. The CDR3 bases are TGTGCCACCAGCAGATCTGGGGGGGACAATCAGCCCCAGCATTTT. Its translation: CATSRSGGDNQPQHF.

The rearrangement links TRBV20-1 to TRBJ1-4, with 11 bases aligning to TRBD1. The ends lost 1 base at V and 8 bases at J; junction bases unmatched: 3. The CDR3 has 14 residues. In germline, CDR1 is DFQATT, CDR2 SNEGSKA (reference sequence). The CDR3 DNA sequence: TGCAGTGCTAGAGGGACAGGGGGCGGGGAAAAACTGTTTTTT. It translates to CSARGTGGGEKLFF.

This clonotype has just a few counts. The chain uses TRBV20-1 and TRBJ2-7, with 8 bases that match TRBD1. The CDR3 has 14 residues. J lost 5 bases, V lost 6 bases, and 12 bases had no gene match. Germline V gene sequence: CDR1 DFQATT, CDR2 SNEGSKA (reference sequence). The DNA of the CDR3 is TGCAGTGCCGCGCTGACAGGGGTCATCGACGAGCAGTACTTC. It encodes CSAALTGVIDEQYF.

The CDR3 DNA follows: TGCAGTGCTCCGCGGCCCGGAACTAATGAAAAACTGTTTTTT. Translation: CSAPRPGTNEKLFF. The chain carries TRBV29-1 and TRBJ1-4; D is uncertain. This CDR3 has 14 residues. Looked up from germline, CDR1 is SQVTM and CDR2 is ANQGSEA.

This clonotype was counted a few times. The J gene is TRBJ2-5, the V gene TRBV7-2; D might be TRBD2 (6 bases). The CDR3 is 18 amino acids. V was shortened by 6 bases and J by 5 bases, with 28 bases between the two germline ends. Germline V lookup: CDR1 SGHTA, CDR2 FQGNSA. The CDR3 loop is CASSLTSISVGRRETQYF. CDR3 coding DNA: TGTGCCAGCAGTTTGACTAGTATCTCGGTAGGACGCAGGGAGACCCAGTACTTC.

The sample holds one count of this clonotype. The CDR3 does not close with the conserved phenylalanine or tryptophan, likely indicating a read error. The chain links TRBV11-2 to TRBJ2-7; 8 bases are shared with TRBD2. Germline V gives CDR1 SGHAT, CDR2 FQNNGV. The V and J ends lost 5 bases and 1 base, in that order; junction bases with no gene match: 4. The CDR3 runs 14 residues. DNA of the CDR3: TGTGCCAGCAGCCCCGGGAGGGGATCCTACGAGCAGTACCTC. Translation: CASSPGRGSYEQYL.

V gene TRBV12-3 or TRBV12-4 combines with J gene TRBJ2-2, with D unresolved. The CDR3 totals 13 residues. The ends were cut back, 4 bases at V and 5 bases at J, with 8 bases in the middle. The CDR3 region is CASSSYLTGELFF. In DNA, the CDR3 is TGTGCCAGCAGTTCCTACCTTACCGGGGAGCTGTTTTTT.